This TCR beta chain was profiled in a study of control samples from healthy donors and cancer patients. Germline CDR1 is GTSNPN and CDR2 is SVGIG (reference sequence). Trimming removed 0 bases from V and 3 bases from J; junction bases left unmatched: 6. This CDR3 is built from 16 residues. Only in-frame clones appear in the TCRdb table, and some are missing; sequencing was by immunoSEQ multiplex PCR. This repertoire shows about 120,000 clones, 80% to 90% found once; its top ten account for about 1%. The V and J genes are TRBV30 and TRBJ2-5, with 11 bases fitting TRBD1. The sequenced sample consisted of PBMCs. This clonotype was obtained from a woman aged 45-65 years with colorectal cancer. CDR3 bases: TGTGCCTGGAGTGTACTACGGACAGGGGGCGAAGAGACCCAGTACTTC. Its translation: CAWSVLRTGGEETQYF.